The source of this TCR beta chain is a study of T cells in Graves' hyperthyroidism and ophthalmopathy (dated by TCRdb to about 2019). With regard to the full study: To identify TCR V-J signatures that set the groups apart, the researchers used a discovery cohort of about a hundred patients, made up of under 50 with Graves' ophthalmopathy and about 59 with stable Graves' hyperthyroidism. Whether ophthalmopathy could be predicted prospectively was tested in an independent validation cohort made up of 18 hyperthyroidism patients plus 17 patients who later progressed to ophthalmopathy. In more than five Graves' hyperthyroidism patients, the study also compared T-cell repertoires from thyroid tissue with T-cell repertoires from blood. After sampling, hyperthyroidism patients received methimazole starting at 30 mg daily, and ophthalmopathy patients received high-dose intravenous methylprednisolone. For training and testing, the 95 to 100 patients in the discovery cohort were randomly divided in a 7:3 ratio. According to the paper, TCR Vbeta CDR3 sequencing was carried out on 135 peripheral blood samples, which came from 40 to 45 ophthalmopathy, 75 to 80 hyperthyroidism and about 17 progressor patients.

Deletion took 1 base off V and 4 bases off J, with a span of 11 bases between the germline ends. Reading from cysteine to phenylalanine, the CDR3 counts 15 amino acids. Only the CDR3 part of the read is kept: 45 bases, read in frame from the first base. For CDR1 and CDR2, the germline V gene lists SGHTA and FQGNSA. The full study reports these points: Ophthalmopathy was separated from stable hyperthyroidism by a 13 V-J signature model, with 87.88% sensitivity and around 81% specificity obtained in cross-validation and 80%/75% obtained in testing. Blood samples also contained most of the expanded thyroid clonotypes (frequency above 0.001), which suggests that blood repertoires may reflect thyroid immune responses. In validation, progression to ophthalmopathy was predicted by the model with 55% to 71% sensitivity and around 76% specificity, a median of around 5.9 months before onset. Sample size was not statistically predetermined, and investigators were not blinded to group allocation.

The TCR beta CDR3 regions were amplified from RNA transcripts. A first-round RT-PCR of the TCR CDR3 used the HTBI primer set with the Qiagen OneStep RT-PCR kit. Libraries were constructed in a second round of multiplex PCR, after which size selection and purification were performed. Libraries were sequenced paired-end with 100 bp reads on an Illumina HiSeq2000. Under the source paper's analysis protocol: SOAPnuke was used to process the raw data, throwing out any read that contained adapters or uncalled bases, had a mean Phred below 15, or lacked an exact constant-primer or identifier match. High-quality paired reads were merged using COPE v1.2.5, and each unique nucleotide sequence was defined as a clonotype. MiTCR v1.1 was used to align the clonotypes against IMGT TRBV, TRBD and TRBJ reference segments. Analysis was restricted to V-J combinations with a frequency above 0.0001, which covered roughly 99% of repertoires. A TCS score was defined as the ratio between F50 (clonal expansion) and ExV (chaos), using BLOSUM62-based TCRdist between CDR3 peptides within each V-J. Welch's t-statistics and random forest reduced 450 to 600 V-J features to roughly 13, which were used in a naive Bayes classifier (R e1071). The Morisita-Horn index was used to measure how similar the thyroid and blood repertoires were. TCRdb passed the public sequencing reads through fastp at Q25 and MiXCR, retaining productive beta sequences. Each CDR3 protein appears once, grouped with its most common genes and DNA. These V and J calls are TCRdb output, not the study's own analysis. In all, the sample holds a few hundred thousand distinct CDR3 sequences, and about half of those were seen once. The top ten clones comprise around 7.7% of the sample.

This clonotype was seen ten or more times. No cognate antigen has been identified for it. Base qualities are not at hand, and no much larger clone is one base apart. Graves' hyperthyroidism was defined as stable when no progression to ophthalmopathy occurred over 18 months of follow-up. Hyperthyroidism patients were newly diagnosed, had a disease duration of under 2 months, and were aged 18 to 65 years. Any patient with an uncontrolled infection, another autoimmune disease, pregnancy or lactation was excluded. Diagnoses were based on clinical symptoms, serum thyroxine and TRAb, thyroid ultrasound and orbital computed tomography. Total RNA was extracted with Trizol reagent, and quality was checked on an Agilent 2100 Bioanalyzer.

Sequenced sample: peripheral blood or thyroid tissue (not recorded which). The receptor chain draws on TRBV7-2 and TRBJ1-5; a tentative D call is TRBD1 (5 bases match). The receptor's source is a woman between 18 and 29 years old with Graves' hyperthyroidism. CDR3 loop: CASSLEGLSNQPQHF. The nucleotides are TGTGCCAGCAGCTTAGAGGGGTTATCTAATCAGCCCCAGCATTTT.